This T cell receptor beta chain was profiled in a study of graft-versus-host responses after intestinal transplantation. In the study overall: Among the recipients, transplants were multivisceral, liver-intestinal, or isolated intestinal. Tacrolimus plus steroids were given to all recipients for about 3 years, preceded by anti-thymocyte globulin induction.

Assay: immunoSEQ multiplex PCR; the TCRdb copy retains only in-frame clones and omits some. The sample has 40,000 or so clones, 90% to 95% seen once. Whole-study findings and limits: Marrow from the recipient contained GvH clones, some of which had appeared first in ileum or blood. Circulating GvH clones peaking coincided with falling HvG clones soon after transplant.

A word on this clone: Its antigen remains unidentified.

The CDR3 runs 20 residues. The J segment lost 2 bases and the V segment lost 1 base, leaving 18 bases of the junction unmatched. V is TRBV23-1 and J is TRBJ2-3; TRBD1 matches 7 bases. TRBV23-1 is marked as an open reading frame, function uncertain. The sequencing here drew on PBMCs, taken 16 days after intestinal transplant. The TCR comes from a human patient who received an intestinal transplant, so some T cells may come from the graft donor. In nucleotides, the CDR3 is TGCGCCAGCAGTCAATTTCCCGCGATAAAACAGGGGTCCTACACAGATACGCAGTATTTT. Translated: CASSQFPAIKQGSYTDTQYF.